These T cell receptor beta chains were read from a single sample in a study of identical twins. Using its own MiXCR run on the 5' RACE reads, TCRdb lists one record per CDR3 protein. This sample has some 710,000 distinct CDR3 sequences, with 5.5% to 6.5% found just once. The material sequenced was naive T cells sorted from blood. These receptor sequences come from a man aged 18 to 35 in good health. CDR3s include the opening cysteine and the closing phenylalanine or tryptophan. The order of the fields is V gene, clone size, D gene, J gene, CDR3 DNA, CDR3 protein. A D gene is named only where the DNA matches it firmly. A clone size is listed for some rows: how often the clone was seen (once, few, many), or a class if it is expanded.

TRBV5-5	many	TRBD1	TRBJ2-2	TGTGCCAGCAGCTTGCGCCTGGGACAGGGGAACACCGGGGAGCTGTTTTTT	CASSLRLGQGNTGELFF
TRBV5-1	few	NA	TRBJ2-2	TGCGCCAGCAAACTGGAGGAGCTGGGGACCGGGGAGCTGTTTTTT	CASKLEELGTGELFF
TRBV5-6	many	NA	TRBJ2-1	TGTGCCAGCAGCCCCGACTGGGGGAGTGAGCAGTTCTTC	CASSPDWGSEQFF
TRBV3-1	many	NA	TRBJ1-5	TGTGCCAGCAGCCAAGTGAGGGTAAATCAGCCCCAGCATTTT	CASSQVRVNQPQHF
TRBV5-1	few	NA	TRBJ2-5	TGCGCCAGCCGGGGAGGCGGGAACCTGTACCAAGAGACCCAGTACTTC	CASRGGGNLYQETQYF
TRBV29-1	few	NA	TRBJ2-1	TGCAGCGTTGGGGAGACGGGCGGAGATGAGCAGTTCTTC	CSVGETGGDEQFF
TRBV19	few	NA	TRBJ2-7	TGTGCCAGTAGTGTCGATCTCCCCTCTTACGAGCAGTACTTC	CASSVDLPSYEQYF
TRBV7-2	NA	NA	TRBJ2-6	TGTGCCAGCAGCTCGCACCCCATTCCCTCTGGGGCCAACGTCCTGACTTTC	CASSSHPIPSGANVLTF
TRBV12-5	many	NA	TRBJ2-1	TGTGCTAGTGGCCAAGCCCAAAAGTTCAATGAGCAGTTCTTC	CASGQAQKFNEQFF
TRBV6-1	NA	TRBD1	TRBJ2-1	TGTGCCAGCAGAGGGGGCGCAAGGAATGAGCAGTTCTTC	CASRGGARNEQFF
TRBV3-1	many	NA	TRBJ2-3	TGTGCCAGCAGCCAAACCCTCCCGTCGGGTACGCAGTATTTT	CASSQTLPSGTQYF
TRBV29-1	many	NA	TRBJ2-1	TGCAGCGTTCGTACACGTAGCGTGACAGGCAATGAGCAGTTCTTC	CSVRTRSVTGNEQFF
TRBV30	NA	NA	TRBJ2-5	TGTGCCGTGGGGGGAGAGACCCAGTACTTC	CAVGGETQYF
TRBV12-3/TRBV12-4	NA	NA	TRBJ2-3	TGTGCCAGCAGCCCGAAGGAAGGGACAGATACGCAGTATTTT	CASSPKEGTDTQYF
TRBV12-3/TRBV12-4	many	TRBD1	TRBJ2-5	TGTGCCAGCAGTCTCAACAGGGGGCTGGAGACCCAGTACTTC	CASSLNRGLETQYF
TRBV5-1	NA	TRBD2	TRBJ2-3	TGCGCCAGCAGCTCCGCCGGGACTAGCGGGAGGGCCGGCTCAGATACGCAGTATTTT	CASSSAGTSGRAGSDTQYF
TRBV12-3/TRBV12-4	NA	NA	TRBJ2-2	TGTGCCAGCAGTTTCGGACATGGGCGAACCGGAGAGCTGTTTTTT	CASSFGHGRTGELFF
TRBV29-1	many	NA	TRBJ1-3	TGCAGCGTTACGACACGCAGTGGAAACACCATATATTTT	CSVTTRSGNTIYF
TRBV6-1	few	NA	TRBJ1-1	TGTGCCAGCAGTCAACTCATGGAAAACACTGAAGCTTTCTTT	CASSQLMENTEAFF
TRBV4-3	many	NA	TRBJ2-5	TGCGCCAGCAGCCAAGATCAATCCGGGAAGACCCAGTACTTC	CASSQDQSGKTQYF
TRBV28	many	TRBD1	TRBJ1-5	TGTGCCAGCGGAGAGGACAGGGGGTTTTTTCAGCCCCAGCATTTT	CASGEDRGFFQPQHF
TRBV20-1	many	NA	TRBJ2-5	TGCAGTGCTACCGACGCAGGGGAACAAGAGACCCAGTACTTC	CSATDAGEQETQYF
TRBV5-1	NA	NA	TRBJ2-1	TGCGCCAGCCGCGGGGCTTCCAATGAGCAGTTCTTC	CASRGASNEQFF
TRBV6-5	many	TRBD1	TRBJ2-6	TGTGCCAGCAGTTACTCACAGGGGATGTCTGGGGCCAACGTCCTGACTTTC	CASSYSQGMSGANVLTF
TRBV5-5	few	NA	TRBJ2-2	TGTGCCAGCAGCACAGACGGTTTAGTCCGGGAGCTGTTTTTT	CASSTDGLVRELFF
TRBV7-9	many	TRBD2	TRBJ2-1	TGTGCCAGCAGCCGGGGGGGAGCTAACAATGAGCAGTTCTTC	CASSRGGANNEQFF
TRBV28	NA	TRBD2	TRBJ2-7	TGTGCCAGCAGTCAATCGGGGGGGAAGGTCTACGAGCAGTACTTC	CASSQSGGKVYEQYF
TRBV5-6	many	NA	TRBJ2-4	TGTGCCAGCAGCTTGGCTTCCGTAGCCAAAAACATTCAGTACTTC	CASSLASVAKNIQYF
TRBV7-3	many	TRBD2	TRBJ2-1	TGTGCCAGCAGCTTAACGTTGGGGGAGGGAACTTACAATGAGCAGTTCTTC	CASSLTLGEGTYNEQFF
TRBV19	NA	TRBD1	TRBJ1-2	TGTGCCAGTACTCGAGACAGGGTCGTTGGCTACACCTTC	CASTRDRVVGYTF
TRBV28	NA	TRBD2	TRBJ2-2	TGTGCCAGCAACCGGGGGGGTGGATGGACCGGGGAGCTGTTTTTT	CASNRGGGWTGELFF
TRBV12-3/TRBV12-4	many	TRBD2	TRBJ2-3	TGTGCCAGCAGTTTGAGGAGCGGGGGTACAGATACGCAGTATTTT	CASSLRSGGTDTQYF